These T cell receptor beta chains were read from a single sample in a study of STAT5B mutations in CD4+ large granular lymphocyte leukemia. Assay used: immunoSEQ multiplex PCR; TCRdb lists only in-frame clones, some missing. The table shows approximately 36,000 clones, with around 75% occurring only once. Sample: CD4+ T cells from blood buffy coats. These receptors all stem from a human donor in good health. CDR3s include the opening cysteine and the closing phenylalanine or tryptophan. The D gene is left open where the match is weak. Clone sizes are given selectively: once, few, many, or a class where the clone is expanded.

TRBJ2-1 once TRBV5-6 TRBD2 CASSVLAGAGNEQFF TGTGCCAGCAGCGTTCTAGCGGGAGCTGGGAATGAGCAGTTCTTC
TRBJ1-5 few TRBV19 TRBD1 CASSFPPGTGGNQPQHF TGTGCCAGTAGTTTCCCTCCCGGGACAGGGGGCAATCAGCCCCAGCATTTT
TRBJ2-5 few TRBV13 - CASSPGSGQETQYF TGTGCCAGCAGTCCCGGTTCGGGGCAAGAGACCCAGTACTTC
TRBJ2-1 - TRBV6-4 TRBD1 CASSDRQGLTFF TGTGCCAGCAGTGACCGACAGGGATTAACGTTCTTC
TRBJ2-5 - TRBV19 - CASSIHRSETQYF TGTGCCAGTAGTATCCACAGGTCAGAGACCCAGTACTTC
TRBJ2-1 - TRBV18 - CASSPGGGINEQFF TGTGCCAGCTCACCAGGTGGGGGGATCAATGAGCAGTTCTTC
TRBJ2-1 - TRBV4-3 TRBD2 CASSQDTPTSGMRNEQFF TGCGCCAGCAGCCAAGATACCCCCACTAGCGGGATGCGCAATGAGCAGTTCTTC
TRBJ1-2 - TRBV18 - CASSPGDGYTF TGTGCCAGCTCACCAGGGGATGGCTACACCTTC
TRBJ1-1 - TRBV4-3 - CASSQDLGGKNTEAFF TGCGCCAGCAGCCAAGATTTAGGGGGTAAGAACACTGAAGCTTTCTTT
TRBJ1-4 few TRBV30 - CAWSATGIGEKLFF TGTGCCTGGAGCGCGACAGGAATTGGTGAAAAACTGTTTTTT
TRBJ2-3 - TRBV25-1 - CASSVGGGITDTQYF TGTGCCAGCAGTGTAGGGGGAGGGATTACAGATACGCAGTATTTT
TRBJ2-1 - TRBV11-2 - CASTAPMNEQFF TGTGCCAGCACCGCCCCCATGAATGAGCAGTTCTTC
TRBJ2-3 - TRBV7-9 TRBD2 CASSLRAGGSADTQYF TGTGCCAGCAGCTTACGAGCGGGAGGATCAGCCGATACGCAGTATTTT
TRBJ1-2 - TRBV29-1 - CSAYSDHNYGYTF TGCAGCGCCTACTCGGACCATAACTATGGCTACACCTTC
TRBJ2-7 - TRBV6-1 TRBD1 CASTLGQGYEQYF TGTGCCAGCACCCTGGGACAGGGCTACGAGCAGTACTTC
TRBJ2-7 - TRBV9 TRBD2 CASSVQASGRAREQYF TGTGCCAGCAGCGTACAGGCTAGCGGGAGGGCCAGGGAGCAGTACTTC
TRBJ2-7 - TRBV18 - CASSRSPGPTYEQYF TGTGCCAGCTCACGTTCCCCCGGACCAACCTACGAGCAGTACTTC
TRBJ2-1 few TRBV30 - CAWAPPGAVSSYNEQFF TGTGCCTGGGCCCCCCCAGGGGCGGTAAGCTCCTACAATGAGCAGTTCTTC
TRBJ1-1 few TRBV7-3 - CASSSDTNTEAFF TGTGCCAGCAGCTCCGACACGAACACTGAAGCTTTCTTT
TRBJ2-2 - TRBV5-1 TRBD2 CASSLAAGGETGELFF TGCGCCAGCAGCTTGGCCGCGGGGGGTGAGACCGGGGAGCTGTTTTTT
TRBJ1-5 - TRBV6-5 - CASRPYSYSNQPQHF TGTGCCAGCAGACCCTACAGCTATAGCAATCAGCCCCAGCATTTT
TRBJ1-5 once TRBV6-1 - CASSASGTFFGQPQHF TGTGCCAGCAGTGCCTCCGGGACCTTTTTTGGTCAGCCCCAGCATTTT
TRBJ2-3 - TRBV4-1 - CASSRSGQYSTDTQYF TGCGCCAGCAGCCGATCCGGACAGTATAGCACAGATACGCAGTATTTT
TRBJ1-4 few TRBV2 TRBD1 CASSDALTGTNEKLFF TGTGCCAGCAGTGATGCCTTGACAGGGACTAATGAAAAACTGTTTTTT
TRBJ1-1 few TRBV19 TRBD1 CASSIEGTGIMNTEAFF TGTGCCAGTAGTATTGAGGGGACAGGGATCATGAACACTGAAGCTTTCTTT
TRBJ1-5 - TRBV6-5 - CASSYSWKGGQPQHF TGTGCCAGCAGTTACTCGTGGAAGGGGGGTCAGCCCCAGCATTTT
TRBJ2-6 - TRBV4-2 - CASSRDGDSGANVLTF TGTGCCAGCAGCCGCGACGGAGACTCTGGGGCCAACGTCCTGACTTTC
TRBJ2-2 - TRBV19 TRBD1 CASRPDRANTGELFF TGTGCCAGTAGACCGGACAGGGCTAACACCGGGGAGCTGTTTTTT
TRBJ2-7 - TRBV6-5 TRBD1 CASSYDRGRDEQYF TGTGCCAGCAGTTACGACAGGGGGCGCGACGAGCAGTACTTC
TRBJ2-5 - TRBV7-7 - CASSFGSDYQETQYF TGTGCTAGCAGCTTCGGCAGCGACTACCAAGAGACCCAGTACTTC
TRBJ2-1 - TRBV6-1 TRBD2 CASSEAGGRNEQFF TGTGCCAGCAGTGAGGCGGGGGGCCGGAATGAGCAGTTCTTC
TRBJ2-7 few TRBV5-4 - CASSLDYREQYF TGTGCCAGCAGCTTGGACTACCGCGAGCAGTACTTC
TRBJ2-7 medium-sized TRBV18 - CASSPPAGAAYEQYF TGTGCCAGCTCACCACCTGCGGGGGCAGCCTACGAGCAGTACTTC
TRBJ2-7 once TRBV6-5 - CASSREGAYEQYF TGTGCCAGCAGCCGAGAGGGGGCCTACGAGCAGTACTTC
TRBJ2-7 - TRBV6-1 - CASSEEGSSYEQYF TGTGCCAGCAGTGAAGAGGGCAGCTCCTACGAGCAGTACTTC
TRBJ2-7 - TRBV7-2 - CASSSTFTAYEQYF TGTGCCAGCAGCTCAACCTTTACGGCCTACGAGCAGTACTTC
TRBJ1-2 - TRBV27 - CASSLSGTDYGYTF TGTGCCAGCAGTTTATCCGGCACAGACTATGGCTACACCTTC
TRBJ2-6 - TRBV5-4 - CASSLSGANVLTF TGTGCCAGCAGCTTGAGTGGGGCCAACGTCCTGACTTTC
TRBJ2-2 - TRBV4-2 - CASSQDQNTGELFF TGTGCCAGCAGCCAAGATCAGAACACCGGGGAGCTGTTTTTT
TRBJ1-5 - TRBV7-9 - CASSRRDSNQPQHF TGTGCCAGCAGCCGCCGGGACAGCAATCAGCCCCAGCATTTT
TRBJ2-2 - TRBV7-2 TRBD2 CASSKTSGRAFGELFF TGTGCCAGCAGCAAGACTAGCGGGAGGGCCTTTGGGGAGCTGTTTTTT
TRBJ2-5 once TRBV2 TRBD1 CASRGAGTGKETQYF TGTGCCAGCAGGGGGGCCGGGACAGGGAAAGAGACCCAGTACTTC
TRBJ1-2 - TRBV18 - CASSPPQGYGYTF TGTGCCAGCTCACCACCGCAGGGATATGGCTACACCTTC
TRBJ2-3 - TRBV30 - CAWRGRSTDTQYF TGTGCCTGGAGGGGTAGGAGCACAGATACGCAGTATTTT
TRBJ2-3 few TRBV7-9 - CASSSSTDTQYF TGTGCCAGCAGCTCCTCCACAGATACGCAGTATTTT
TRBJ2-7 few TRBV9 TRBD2 CASSVGLAGAYEQYF TGTGCCAGCAGCGTAGGACTAGCGGGGGCCTACGAGCAGTACTTC
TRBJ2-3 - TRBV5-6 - CASSFFGSTSTDTQYF TGTGCCAGCAGCTTCTTCGGCTCAACTAGCACAGATACGCAGTATTTT